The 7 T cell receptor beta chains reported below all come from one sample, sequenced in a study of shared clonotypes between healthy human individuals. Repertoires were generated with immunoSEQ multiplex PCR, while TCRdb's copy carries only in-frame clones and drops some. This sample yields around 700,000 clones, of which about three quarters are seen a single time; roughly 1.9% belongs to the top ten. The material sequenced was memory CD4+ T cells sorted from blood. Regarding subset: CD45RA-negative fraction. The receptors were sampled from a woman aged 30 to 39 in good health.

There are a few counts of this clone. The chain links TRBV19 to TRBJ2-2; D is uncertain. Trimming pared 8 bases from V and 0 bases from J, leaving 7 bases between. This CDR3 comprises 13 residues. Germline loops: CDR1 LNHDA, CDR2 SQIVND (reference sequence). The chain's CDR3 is CASGFANTGELFF. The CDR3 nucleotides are TGTGCCAGTGGGTTCGCGAACACCGGGGAGCTGTTTTTT.

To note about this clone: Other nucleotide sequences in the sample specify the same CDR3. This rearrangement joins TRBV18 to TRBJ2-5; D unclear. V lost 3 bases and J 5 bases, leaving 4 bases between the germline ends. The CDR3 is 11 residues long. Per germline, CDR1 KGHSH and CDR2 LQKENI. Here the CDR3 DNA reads TGTGCCAGCTCACCGGAGGAGACCCAGTACTTC. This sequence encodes CASSPEETQYF.

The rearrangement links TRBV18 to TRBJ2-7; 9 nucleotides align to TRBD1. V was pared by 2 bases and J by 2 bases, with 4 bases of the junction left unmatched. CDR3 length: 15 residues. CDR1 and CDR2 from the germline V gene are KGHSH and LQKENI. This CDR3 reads CASSPRTGEPYEQYF. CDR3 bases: TGTGCCAGCTCACCAAGGACAGGGGAACCCTACGAGCAGTACTTC.

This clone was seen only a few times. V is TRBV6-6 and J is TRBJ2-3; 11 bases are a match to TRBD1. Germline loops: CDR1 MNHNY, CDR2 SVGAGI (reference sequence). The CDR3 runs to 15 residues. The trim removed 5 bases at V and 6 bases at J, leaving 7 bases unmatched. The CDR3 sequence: CASSDGTGGIDTQYF. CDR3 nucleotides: TGTGCCAGCAGTGACGGGACAGGGGGTATTGATACGCAGTATTTT.

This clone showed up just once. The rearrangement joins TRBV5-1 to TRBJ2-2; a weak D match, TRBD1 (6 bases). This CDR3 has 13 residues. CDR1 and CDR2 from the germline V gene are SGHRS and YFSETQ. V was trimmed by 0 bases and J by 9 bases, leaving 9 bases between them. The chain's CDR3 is CASSLAGARELFF. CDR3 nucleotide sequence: TGCGCCAGCAGCTTGGCAGGGGCGAGGGAGCTGTTTTTT.

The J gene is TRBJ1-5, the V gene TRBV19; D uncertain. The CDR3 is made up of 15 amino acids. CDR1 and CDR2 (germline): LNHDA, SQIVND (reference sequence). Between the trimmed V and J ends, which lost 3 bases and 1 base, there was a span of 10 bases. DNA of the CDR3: TGTGCCAGTAGTATGTTTAGCGCAAGCAATCAGCCCCAGCATTTT. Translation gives CASSMFSASNQPQHF. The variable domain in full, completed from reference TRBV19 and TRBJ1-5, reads DGGITQSPKYLFRKEGQNVTLSCEQNLNHDAMYWYRQDPGQGLRLIYYSQIVNDFQKGDIAEGYSVSREKKESFPLTVTSAQKNPTAFYLCASSMFSASNQPQHFGDGTRLSIL.

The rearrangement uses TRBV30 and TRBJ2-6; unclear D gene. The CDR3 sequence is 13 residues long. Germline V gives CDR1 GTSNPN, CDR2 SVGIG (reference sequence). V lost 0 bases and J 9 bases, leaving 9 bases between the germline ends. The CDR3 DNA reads TGTGCCTGGAGTGTTCTGGCCTTCAACGTCCTGACTTTC. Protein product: CAWSVLAFNVLTF.